This TCR beta chain was recorded in a study of blood T cell repertoires in COVID-19. Sequencing was performed with immunoSEQ multiplex PCR; in TCRdb, only in-frame clones are kept and a portion is missing. The sample has fewer than 200,000 clones; more than 75% are singletons. CDR1 and CDR2 (germline): SGDLS, YYNGEE. The V and J ends lost 4 bases and 2 bases, in that order; junction bases with no gene match: 5. The CDR3 is 15 amino acids. The chain joins TRBV9 to TRBJ2-2; 7 nucleotides line up with TRBD2. What was sequenced was peripheral blood. The clonotype comes from a woman aged 55-70 years with COVID-19, enrolled during active disease. In DNA, the CDR3 is TGTGCCAGCAGCCCCCGGGGGGATAACACCGGGGAGCTGTTTTTT. It specifies CASSPRGDNTGELFF.